The subject of this entry is one T cell receptor (beta chain). MiXCR was run by TCRdb on the multiplex PCR reads, yielding one entry per CDR3 protein. Of 1,300 to 1,500 distinct CDR3 sequences in the sample, approximately 15% were seen once. The sample was naive CD4+ T cells sorted from blood. The subset was: naive CD4+ T cells, CD4+CD45RA+CD25-. This clonotype was obtained from a female donor with breast cancer.

The CDR3 loop reads CASSFRTGRAYGYTF. In DNA form, the CDR3 reads TGTGCCAGCAGTTTTCGGACAGGGCGCGCCTATGGCTACACCTTC. The J gene is TRBJ1-2, the V gene TRBV12-3 or TRBV12-4; 8 bases align to TRBD1. This CDR3 comprises 15 residues. V shed 3 bases and J 4 bases; nucleotides not matched to a gene: 7.